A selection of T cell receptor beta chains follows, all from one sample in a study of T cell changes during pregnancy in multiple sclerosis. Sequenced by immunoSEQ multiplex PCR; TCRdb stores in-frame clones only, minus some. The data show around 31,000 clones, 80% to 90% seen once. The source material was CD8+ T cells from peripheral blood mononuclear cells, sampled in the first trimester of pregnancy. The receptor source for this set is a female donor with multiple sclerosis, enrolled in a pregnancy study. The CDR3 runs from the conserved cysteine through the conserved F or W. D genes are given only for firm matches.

CDR3aa: CASSFSGYGYTF
CDR3nt: TGTGCCAGCAGCTTTTCCGGCTATGGCTACACCTTC
len: 12
d_gene: NA
v_gene: TRBV5-6
j_gene: TRBJ1-2

CDR3aa: CASSIPTVPHEAFF
CDR3nt: TGTGCCAGTAGTATACCCACGGTGCCCCACGAAGCTTTCTTT
len: 14
d_gene: NA
v_gene: TRBV19
j_gene: TRBJ1-1

CDR3aa: CASSLNGQGPSGANVLTF
CDR3nt: TGTGCCAGCAGCCTTAACGGACAGGGACCTTCTGGGGCCAACGTCCTGACTTTC
len: 18
d_gene: TRBD1
v_gene: TRBV5-5
j_gene: TRBJ2-6

CDR3aa: CASSRPGLAGAQETQYF
CDR3nt: TGTGCCAGCAGTCGACCGGGACTAGCGGGAGCCCAAGAGACCCAGTACTTC
len: 17
d_gene: TRBD2
v_gene: TRBV11-2
j_gene: TRBJ2-5

CDR3aa: CASRLLYEAFF
CDR3nt: TGTGCCAGCAGATTATTATATGAAGCTTTCTTT
len: 11
d_gene: NA
v_gene: TRBV2
j_gene: TRBJ1-1

CDR3aa: CASSPLAGGTSYEQYF
CDR3nt: TGTGCCAGCAGCCCTCTAGCGGGGGGGACGTCCTACGAGCAGTACTTC
len: 16
d_gene: TRBD2
v_gene: TRBV7-8
j_gene: TRBJ2-7

CDR3aa: CASSAAGSTEAFF
CDR3nt: TGTGCCAGCAGCGCCGCGGGATCCACTGAAGCTTTCTTT
len: 13
d_gene: NA
v_gene: TRBV11-2
j_gene: TRBJ1-1

CDR3aa: CASSLGVDEQFF
CDR3nt: TGTGCCAGCAGCTTAGGTGTCGATGAGCAGTTCTTC
len: 12
d_gene: NA
v_gene: TRBV7-8
j_gene: TRBJ2-1

CDR3aa: CASSVGGGVNTEAFF
CDR3nt: TGTGCCAGCAGCGTAGGGGGGGGAGTGAACACTGAAGCTTTCTTT
len: 15
d_gene: NA
v_gene: TRBV9
j_gene: TRBJ1-1

CDR3aa: CASSYLTGSGYNEQFF
CDR3nt: TGTGCCAGCAGCTACTTGACAGGGAGTGGATACAATGAGCAGTTCTTC
len: 16
d_gene: TRBD1
v_gene: TRBV13
j_gene: TRBJ2-1

CDR3aa: CASSSRDRAPETQYF
CDR3nt: TGTGCCAGCAGCTCCCGGGACAGGGCGCCGGAGACCCAGTACTTC
len: 15
d_gene: TRBD1
v_gene: TRBV13
j_gene: TRBJ2-5

CDR3aa: CASSLGSTYEQYF
CDR3nt: TGTGCCAGCAGCTTGGGGTCTACCTACGAGCAGTACTTC
len: 13
d_gene: NA
v_gene: TRBV5-8
j_gene: TRBJ2-7

CDR3aa: CASSLLRDKVTQYF
CDR3nt: TGTGCCAGCAGTCTACTCCGGGACAAGGTAACGCAGTACTTC
len: 14
d_gene: NA
v_gene: TRBV27
j_gene: TRBJ2-7

CDR3aa: CASSPGGGGNIQYF
CDR3nt: TGTGCCAGCAGTCCAGGGGGTGGCGGGAACATTCAGTACTTC
len: 14
d_gene: TRBD1
v_gene: TRBV6-4
j_gene: TRBJ2-4

CDR3aa: CASSWGQAVNTIYF
CDR3nt: TGTGCCAGCAGCTGGGGACAAGCTGTCAACACCATATATTTT
len: 14
d_gene: NA
v_gene: TRBV5-6
j_gene: TRBJ1-3

CDR3aa: CASSVGDMDYEQYF
CDR3nt: TGTGCCAGCAGCGTAGGGGACATGGACTACGAGCAGTACTTC
len: 14
d_gene: NA
v_gene: TRBV9
j_gene: TRBJ2-7

CDR3aa: CASSPSETANTGELFF
CDR3nt: TGTGCCAGCTCACCATCGGAGACAGCTAACACCGGGGAGCTGTTTTTT
len: 16
d_gene: NA
v_gene: TRBV18
j_gene: TRBJ2-2